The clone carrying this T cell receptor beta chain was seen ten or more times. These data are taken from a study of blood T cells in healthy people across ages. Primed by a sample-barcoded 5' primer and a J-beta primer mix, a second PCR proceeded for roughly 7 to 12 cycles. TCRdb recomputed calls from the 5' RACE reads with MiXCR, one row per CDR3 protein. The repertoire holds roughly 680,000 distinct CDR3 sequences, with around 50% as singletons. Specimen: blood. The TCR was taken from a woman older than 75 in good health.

CDR3: CASSSEPALPYEQYF. CDR3 DNA sequence: TGCGCCAGCAGCTCGGAGCCCGCCCTTCCCTACGAGCAGTACTTC. V is TRBV5-1 and J is TRBJ2-7, with unresolved D. The CDR3 runs 15 residues. The germline V gene has CDR1 SGHRS and CDR2 YFSETQ. Trimming took off 3 bases at V and 2 bases at J, with 15 bases between the two ends.